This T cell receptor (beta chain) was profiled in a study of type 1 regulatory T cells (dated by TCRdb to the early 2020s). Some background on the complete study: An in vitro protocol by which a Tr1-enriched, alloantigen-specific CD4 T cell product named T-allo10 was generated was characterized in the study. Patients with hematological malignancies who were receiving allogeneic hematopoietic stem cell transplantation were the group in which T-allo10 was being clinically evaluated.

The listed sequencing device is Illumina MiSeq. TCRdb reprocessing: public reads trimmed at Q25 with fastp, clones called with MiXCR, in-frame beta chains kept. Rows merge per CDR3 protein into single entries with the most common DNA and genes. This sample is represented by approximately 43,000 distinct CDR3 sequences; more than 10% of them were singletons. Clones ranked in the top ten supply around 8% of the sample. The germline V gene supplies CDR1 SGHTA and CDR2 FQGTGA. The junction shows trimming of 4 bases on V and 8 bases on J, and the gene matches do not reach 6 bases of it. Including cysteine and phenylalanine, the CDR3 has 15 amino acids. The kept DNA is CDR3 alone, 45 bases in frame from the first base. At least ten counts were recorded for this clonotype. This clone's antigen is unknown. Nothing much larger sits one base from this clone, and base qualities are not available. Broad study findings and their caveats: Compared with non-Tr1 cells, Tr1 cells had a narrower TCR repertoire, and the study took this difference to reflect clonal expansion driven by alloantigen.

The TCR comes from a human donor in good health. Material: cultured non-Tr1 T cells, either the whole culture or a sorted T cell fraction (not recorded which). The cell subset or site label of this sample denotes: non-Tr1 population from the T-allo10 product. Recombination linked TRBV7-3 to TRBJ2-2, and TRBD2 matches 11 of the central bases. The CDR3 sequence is CASSSGTSGYGELFF. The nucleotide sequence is TGTGCCAGCAGCTCCGGGACTAGCGGTTATGGGGAGCTGTTTTTT.